This entry features one T cell receptor (beta chain) sequence. Which antigen it targets is not known. Within one base of it there is no much larger clone, and no base qualities were kept. The data are from a study of identical twins (dated by TCRdb to 2016 to 2018). Background for the entire study: TCR alpha and beta repertoires from monozygotic twins, unrelated adults of various ages and cord blood were deep-sequenced to test whether fetal clonotypes persist. To rule out contamination, replicate twin experiments were performed at different times with different library preparation protocols. What the work shows at the level of the full study, not this receptor alone: Out-of-frame TCR alpha sharing in monozygotic twins was systematically underestimated by recombination models, whereas sharing between unrelated individuals was in agreement with the recombination models. Because the same donors could not be followed over many years, conclusions were based on cross-sectional statistical analysis. Compared with coincidental sharing between unrelated individuals, out-of-frame TCR alpha sequences shared between twins had an excess of sequences with low generation probability. Invariant T cells such as MAIT and iNKT could partly confound zero-insertion analyses, although diverse VJ usage argued against such confounding for most clonotypes. Fewer insertions were carried by abundant cord blood beta clonotypes, a similar but weaker trend appeared in young adult naive repertoires, and no such trend appeared in memory repertoires. A weaker excess of twin sharing was found in beta out-of-frame sequences because the signal-to-noise ratio was lowered by fewer shared sequences.

From the cysteine up to the phenylalanine, the CDR3 has a length of 17 residues. Only CDR3 DNA is held: 51 bases, read in frame from base 1. The germline V gene specifies KGHSH as CDR1 and LQKENI as CDR2. From V the trimming removes 1 base and from J it removes 0 bases, while the gene matches leave 6 bases of the junction unaccounted for. Library preparation employed 5' RACE. Sequencing relied on an Illumina HiSeq 2000. Template switching introduced a universal primer binding site; the final cDNA contained a unique molecular identifier, enabling accurate counting of TCR cDNA molecules. Specific primers in the conserved constant-segment region were used to synthesize first-strand cDNA for TCR alpha and beta chains. Each cDNA library was double barcoded, with a SMART-Mk sample barcode plus Illumina barcodes, to control for contamination. TruSeq adapter sequences along with Illumina sample barcodes were introduced in two successive PCR steps. TCR alpha and beta cDNA libraries were sequenced on the Illumina HiSeq platform with custom primers. Under the source paper's analysis protocol: Raw reads were processed with MiGEC to extract unique molecular identifiers, and MiXCR was used to determine CDR3 positions. Recombination models were inferred per individual with the repgenHMM and IGoR tools using an EM algorithm. Shared clonotype analysis was performed with the tcR package in R, normalizing sharing by the product of cloneset sizes. To study raw recombination without the effects of thymic and clonal selection, out-of-frame nonproductive sequences were analyzed. Using fastp trimming at Q25 and MiXCR clonotype assembly, TCRdb reanalyzed the public sequencing data and kept in-frame beta chains. Merged by CDR3 protein, the rows form single entries marked with the most common genes and DNA. These V and J calls originate from TCRdb's pipeline instead of the authors' own analysis. The sample table holds around 960,000 distinct CDR3 sequences, of which around 12% were seen once. The top ten hold about 1.6% of the sample.

Every donor was a healthy Caucasian. The twin cohort consisted of three pairs of female monozygotic twins, all aged roughly 18 to 29 years. Peripheral blood mononuclear cells were the source from which RNA for the TCR libraries was isolated. These data were also filed under a second study, of yellow fever vaccine responses in identical twins. The other study reports the following: According to the authors, the vaccine-induced T cell response in identical twins seemed to be partly convergent and partly specific to each individual. Focusing on identical twins, the study followed the T cell clones that responded to the vaccine, and did so with precision.

The sequenced material came from PBMCs. The V and J genes are TRBV18 and TRBJ2-3; TRBD2 aligns with 8 central bases. The clonotype was recovered from a woman aged 18-29 years in good health. The bases are TGTGCCAGCTCACCACGTGCGGCTAGCGGGAGCACAGATACGCAGTATTTT. It encodes CASSPRAASGSTDTQYF.